The sequence of this T cell receptor (beta chain) was determined in a study of blood T cell repertoires in COVID-19. This CDR3 is built from 16 residues. Germline V gene lookup returns CDR1 SQVTM and CDR2 ANQGSEA. Deletions cut 3 bases from V and 0 bases from J, with 18 bases between. In this sample, this clone turned up many times. This table comes from immunoSEQ multiplex PCR, and its TCRdb copy is limited to in-frame clones, with some not included. In the table there are 45,000 to 55,000 clones, more than 60% of which are singletons. Material for sequencing was peripheral blood. The TCR comes from a human donor with active or convalescent COVID-19. The donor label of this sample is uncertain. The chain combines TRBV29-1 with TRBJ2-7; weak D call: TRBD2 (5 bases). The CDR3 region has the DNA TGCAGCGTTGAGGATTCGGGAAGGGTAGGCTCCTACGAGCAGTACTTC. Protein: CSVEDSGRVGSYEQYF.